These 17 T cell receptor beta chains originate from one sample sequenced in a study of T cells after yellow fever vaccination. One entry per CDR3 protein, called by TCRdb with MiXCR from the 5' RACE reads. The data contain around 610,000 distinct CDR3 sequences, about 13% of them seen just once; the ten biggest clones take up over 13%. The sample here was PBMCs, taken on the day of the yellow fever booster vaccination. The receptors were gathered from a man aged 25 to 40 who received the YFV17D yellow fever vaccine.

With regard to this clonotype: One end of the junction varies from germline; a read error may be responsible. This chain joins TRBV9 and TRBJ2-7, with TRBD1 identical over 7 bases. The CDR3 runs to 14 residues. CDR1 and CDR2 (germline): SGDLS, YYNGEE. The CDR3 sequence: CASSVLGQPYEQYF. CDR3 bases: TGTGCCAGCAGCGTATTGGGACAGCCCTATGAGCAGTACTTC.

This clonotype was counted between two and nine times. This chain links TRBV5-1 with TRBJ1-4, with D possibly TRBD1 on 5 matching bases. The germline gives CDR1 SGHRS, CDR2 YFSETQ. The CDR3 is 12 residues long. Deletions cut 3 bases from V and 8 bases from J, with 8 bases between. CDR3 amino acids: CASSSEGEKLFF. CDR3 DNA sequence: TGCGCCAGCAGCTCGGAGGGGGAAAAACTGTTTTTT. The full variable domain, completed using reference TRBV5-1 and TRBJ1-4, is KAGVTQTPRYLIKTRGQQVTLSCSPISGHRSVSWYQQTPGQGLQFLFEYFSETQRNKGNFPGRFSGRQFSNSRSEMNVSTLELGDSALYLCASSSEGEKLFFGSGTQLSVL.

The rearrangement uses TRBV24-1 and TRBJ1-2, with D uncertain. This CDR3 is 14 amino acids long. Germline V gene data show CDR1 as KGHDR and CDR2 as SFDVKD. V was shortened by 3 bases and J by 8 bases, with 15 bases between the two germline ends. The CDR3: CATSDPGTPWGYTF. CDR3 sequence (DNA): TGTGCCACCAGTGATCCAGGAACCCCTTGGGGCTACACCTTC.

This clonotype occurred many times. The chain joins TRBV7-2 to TRBJ2-5; 8 bases agree with TRBD2. CDR3 size: 14 residues. V gave up 8 bases and J gave up 4 bases; unmatched junction bases: 9. Germline lookup yields CDR1 SGHTA and CDR2 FQGNSA. The CDR3 region is CASSRDGRVETQYF. DNA of the CDR3: TGTGCCAGCTCTCGCGACGGGAGGGTAGAGACCCAGTACTTC.

The rearrangement links TRBV28 to TRBJ2-1; 11 bases match TRBD2. The germline V gene encodes CDR1 MDHEN and CDR2 SYDVKM. The CDR3 runs 13 residues. The V segment lost 11 bases and the J segment 5 bases; nucleotides outside the gene matches: 5. The CDR3 spells CASGLADNNEQFF. DNA for the CDR3: TGTGCCTCGGGACTAGCGGATAACAATGAGCAGTTCTTC.

This clonotype has a handful of counts. This clone may be a read error of a much larger clone one base away. CDR3 region: CASSEDTDTQYF. The CDR3 DNA is TGTGCCAGCAGCGAAGACACAGATACGCAGTATTTT. The chain combines TRBV2 with TRBJ2-3, with D unclear. The germline V gene encodes CDR1 SNHLY and CDR2 FYNNEI. CDR3 size: 12 residues.

The table lists this clonotype with a few counts. The chain uses TRBV5-4 and TRBJ1-4; the D is unclear. The CDR3 has 16 residues. The ends were cut back, 4 bases at V and 0 bases at J, with 13 bases in the middle. Germline V lookup: CDR1 SGHNT, CDR2 YYREEE (reference sequence). The DNA for the CDR3 is TGTGCCAGCAGCCAGGACCACAGATCAACTAATGAAAAACTGTTTTTT. Its translation: CASSQDHRSTNEKLFF. The full variable domain, in which reference TRBV5-4 and TRBJ1-4 provide the parts outside the CDR3, is ETGVTQSPTHLIKTRGQQVTLRCSSQSGHNTVSWYQQALGQGPQFIFQYYREEENGRGNFPPRFSGLQFPNYSSELNVNALELDDSALYLCASSQDHRSTNEKLFFGSGTQLSVL.

The chain uses TRBV6-1 and TRBJ1-6; a possible D gene is TRBD1 (5 bases). The CDR3 contains 15 residues. Germline lookup yields CDR1 MNHNS and CDR2 SASEGT. V lost 1 base and J lost 10, with 14 bases in between. The CDR3 is CASSEDWQGGSPLHF. Written as DNA, the CDR3 is TGTGCCAGCAGTGAAGACTGGCAGGGCGGGTCACCCCTCCACTTT.

This sequence joins TRBV4-3 and TRBJ2-7; weak D call: TRBD2 (7 bases). V was pared by 2 bases and J by 5 bases, with 16 bases between. From germline, CDR1 is LGHNA and CDR2 YSLEER. The CDR3 runs 15 residues. The CDR3 loop is CASSQSRGAGDEQYF. In DNA, the CDR3 is TGCGCCAGCAGCCAATCACGGGGGGCCGGGGACGAGCAGTACTTC.

This chain joins TRBV27 and TRBJ1-5; tentative D call: TRBD1 (6 bases). Deletions cut 8 bases from V and 3 bases from J, with 17 bases between. The germline V gene has CDR1 MNHEY and CDR2 SMNVEV (reference sequence). The CDR3 length is 15 residues. The CDR3 sequence is CASRERGGYNQPQHF. In DNA, the CDR3 is TGTGCCAGCCGGGAACGTGGGGGCTACAATCAGCCCCAGCATTTT.

This clonotype turned up a few times. The chain couples TRBV7-9 to TRBJ1-2; D is unresolved. Germline assignment: CDR1 SEHNR and CDR2 FQNEAQ (reference sequence). The V end lost 5 bases, the J end lost 4 bases, and 14 bases lay between the germline ends. This CDR3 has 14 amino acids. The CDR3 DNA reads as TGTGCCAGCAGCGCCCCCGGGAACCCCTATGGCTACACCTTC. Translated: CASSAPGNPYGYTF.

This sequence joins TRBV25-1 and TRBJ2-7, with TRBD1 matching over 7 bases. The germline V gene encodes CDR1 MGHDK and CDR2 SYGVNS. V dropped 1 base and J dropped 2; count of bases not matched to a gene: 5. The length of the CDR3 is 15 residues. CDR3 nucleotide sequence: TGTGCCAGCAGTGAATTCGGGGACAGAACCTACGAGCAGTACTTC. Its protein product is CASSEFGDRTYEQYF.

The rearrangement joins TRBV7-9 to TRBJ2-2; possibly TRBD2 for D (6 bases). This CDR3 is 15 amino acids long. Per germline, CDR1 SEHNR and CDR2 FQNEAQ (reference sequence). V was clipped by 3 bases and J by 4 bases, with 12 bases between them. CDR3 loop: CASSFYTSSTGELFF. The DNA for the CDR3 is TGTGCCAGCAGCTTTTACACTAGCAGCACCGGGGAGCTGTTTTTT.

The V gene is TRBV7-2, the J gene TRBJ2-7, with D uncertain. Trimming took off 2 bases at V and 3 bases at J, with 14 bases between the two ends. The CDR3 covers 15 residues. Germline V gene data show CDR1 as SGHTA and CDR2 as FQGNSA. The CDR3 nucleotides are TGTGCCAGCAGCTTATTTCTGACCCCGGGCTACGAGCAGTACTTC. Protein sequence: CASSLFLTPGYEQYF.

This clonotype has just a few counts. The chain combines TRBV30 with TRBJ2-7, with 7 bases identical to TRBD2. Germline CDR1 GTSNPN, CDR2 SVGIG (reference sequence). The CDR3 contains 15 residues. Losses at the gene ends were 5 bases for V and 0 bases for J; bases not matched to a gene: 10. CDR3 loop: CAWAPRRTSSYEQYF. The CDR3 bases are TGTGCCTGGGCCCCAAGAAGGACTAGCTCCTACGAGCAGTACTTC.

This clonotype was recorded a few times. CDR3 loop: CSALSTGLLAYEQYF. For the CDR3, the DNA is TGCAGTGCCCTCTCCACAGGACTATTAGCCTACGAGCAGTACTTC. The gene calls are TRBV20-1 and TRBJ2-7, with D perhaps TRBD2 (6 bases). This CDR3 has 15 amino acids. V lost 6 bases, J lost 2 bases, and 20 bases lay in between. The germline V gene encodes CDR1 DFQATT and CDR2 SNEGSKA (reference sequence).

CDR3 residues: CATSDFNSGYNEQFF. For the CDR3, the DNA is TGTGCCACCAGTGATTTTAATAGCGGTTACAATGAGCAGTTCTTC. This chain connects TRBV24-1 to TRBJ2-1; D is possibly TRBD2 (6 bases). The CDR3 loop spans 15 amino acids. Trimming took off 1 base at V and 4 bases at J, with 10 bases between the two ends. CDR1 is KGHDR, CDR2 SFDVKD, per germline.